A selection of T cell receptor beta chains follows, all from one sample in a study of cytomegalovirus exposure and HLA in healthy donors. Generated by immunoSEQ multiplex PCR, the TCRdb table keeps only in-frame clones and is missing some. Of 200,000 to 300,000 clones detected, 84% appear once; the ten largest clones hold roughly 2%. The sequenced sample was PBMCs. These receptors originate from a woman between 40 and 55 years old in good health and CMV-seropositive. The CDR3 runs from the conserved cysteine through the conserved F or W. Fields, in order: V gene, J gene, D gene, clone size, CDR3 DNA, CDR3 protein. A D gene is named only where the DNA matches it firmly. A clone size is listed for some rows: how often the clone was seen (once, few, many), or a class if it is expanded.

V: TRBV2
J: TRBJ1-2
D: -
size: -
DNA: TGTGCCAGCAGTGGACAGGTAGCGGGAGGCTACACCTTC
CDR3: CASSGQVAGGYTF

V: TRBV4-2
J: TRBJ2-7
D: -
size: -
DNA: TGTGCCAGCAGCCAAAGGGTGGGCGAGGCCCGGGGATCCTACGAGCAGTACTTC
CDR3: CASSQRVGEARGSYEQYF

V: TRBV5-8
J: TRBJ2-5
D: -
size: -
DNA: TGTGCCAGCAGGCGAGAGACCCAGTACTTC
CDR3: CASRRETQYF

V: TRBV7-2
J: TRBJ1-5
D: TRBD1
size: -
DNA: TGTGCCAGCAGCTCAACGACAGGGTCAAGTCAGCCCCAGCATTTT
CDR3: CASSSTTGSSQPQHF

V: TRBV18
J: TRBJ1-3
D: -
size: -
DNA: TGTGCCAGCTCCGCTTTAGGGGGATCCGGAAACACCATATATTTT
CDR3: CASSALGGSGNTIYF

V: TRBV7-2
J: TRBJ2-5
D: TRBD1
size: -
DNA: TGTGCCAGCAGTCACGACAGGGCCCAAGAGACCCAGTACTTC
CDR3: CASSHDRAQETQYF

V: TRBV25-1
J: TRBJ1-6
D: -
size: -
DNA: TGTGCCAGCAGTGAGCTTTGGGGGGGCGGCACCCTCCACTTT
CDR3: CASSELWGGGTLHF

V: TRBV19
J: TRBJ1-1
D: TRBD1
size: many
DNA: TGTGCCAGTACACAGATTGAGGGGGCCGGAAAGAAAGCTTTCTTT
CDR3: CASTQIEGAGKKAFF

V: TRBV27
J: TRBJ2-7
D: -
size: -
DNA: TGTGCCAGCAGTTTACGGGGGAGTATCTACGAGCAGTACTTC
CDR3: CASSLRGSIYEQYF

V: TRBV7-9
J: TRBJ1-2
D: TRBD1
size: -
DNA: TGTGCCAGCAGCTTACACGGACAGGGATTAGGCTACACCTTC
CDR3: CASSLHGQGLGYTF

V: TRBV9
J: TRBJ2-2
D: -
size: -
DNA: TGTGCCAGCAGCGTAGTGCCTAGCGCGAACACCGGGGAGCTGTTTTTT
CDR3: CASSVVPSANTGELFF

V: TRBV7-8
J: TRBJ2-1
D: TRBD2
size: -
DNA: TGTGCCAGCAGCTTAGGTCGCGCGGGAGGCTACAATGAGCAGTTCTTC
CDR3: CASSLGRAGGYNEQFF

V: TRBV30
J: TRBJ2-7
D: -
size: -
DNA: TGTGCCTGGAGTGTAGACAGCTCCTACGAGCAGTACTTC
CDR3: CAWSVDSSYEQYF

V: TRBV5-1
J: TRBJ2-2
D: -
size: -
DNA: TGCGCCAGCAGCTTAGAAGGACTTAACACCGGGGAGCTGTTTTTT
CDR3: CASSLEGLNTGELFF

V: TRBV7-9
J: TRBJ2-7
D: -
size: -
DNA: TGTGCCAGCAGCTTACGACAGGAGAGATACGAGCAGTACTTC
CDR3: CASSLRQERYEQYF

V: TRBV18
J: TRBJ2-2
D: -
size: -
DNA: TGTGCCAGCTCACCAGGGGCCACACCCCGTTCGGAGCTGTTTTTT
CDR3: CASSPGATPRSELFF

V: TRBV30
J: TRBJ1-5
D: -
size: -
DNA: TGTGCCTGGACGCCGGGGGGGGGTCAGCCCCAGCATTTT
CDR3: CAWTPGGGQPQHF

V: TRBV27
J: TRBJ1-1
D: -
size: -
DNA: TGTGCCAGCAGTTTGGGGGGAAACACTGAAGCTTTCTTT
CDR3: CASSLGGNTEAFF

V: TRBV7-2
J: TRBJ2-1
D: TRBD2
size: -
DNA: TGTGCCAGCAGCTTAGTGGGGACTAGCGGGCCATACAATGAGCAGTTCTTC
CDR3: CASSLVGTSGPYNEQFF

V: TRBV2
J: TRBJ2-5
D: -
size: -
DNA: TGTGCCAGCAGCGTCGCGCGGGAGACCCAGTACTTC
CDR3: CASSVARETQYF

V: TRBV6-1
J: TRBJ1-4
D: -
size: -
DNA: TGTGCCAGCAGTGTGGGGACACAAGAGGAAAAACTGTTTTTT
CDR3: CASSVGTQEEKLFF

V: TRBV29-1
J: TRBJ2-7
D: TRBD2
size: -
DNA: TGCAGCGTTGTTCCGGGAGGAGTAACCTACGAGCAGTACTTC
CDR3: CSVVPGGVTYEQYF

V: TRBV10-3
J: TRBJ2-3
D: -
size: -
DNA: TGTGCCATCAGTGACGGGACAAACACAGATACGCAGTATTTT
CDR3: CAISDGTNTDTQYF

V: TRBV2
J: TRBJ2-3
D: TRBD2
size: -
DNA: TGTGCCAGCAGTGAATGGCAGGGTAGCGGGAGAACAGATACGCAGTATTTT
CDR3: CASSEWQGSGRTDTQYF

V: TRBV7-8
J: TRBJ1-3
D: -
size: -
DNA: TGTGCCAGCAGCTTTCTACGAGGTCCCTCTGGAAACACCATATATTTT
CDR3: CASSFLRGPSGNTIYF

V: TRBV4-3
J: TRBJ2-5
D: TRBD1
size: -
DNA: TGCGCCAGCAGCCAAGATTACCGTCGACAGGGGCAAGTGACCCAGTACTTC
CDR3: CASSQDYRRQGQVTQYF

V: TRBV4-2
J: TRBJ2-5
D: -
size: once
DNA: TGTGCCAGCAGCCAAGAAAAGGGGGGGCAGGGCTTAGAGACCCAGTACTTC
CDR3: CASSQEKGGQGLETQYF

V: TRBV5-1
J: TRBJ2-2
D: TRBD2
size: -
DNA: TGCGCCAGCAGCCAGAGCGGGGGGAACACCGGGGAGCTGTTTTTT
CDR3: CASSQSGGNTGELFF

V: TRBV18
J: TRBJ2-2
D: -
size: -
DNA: TGTGCCAGCTCACCACAAACATTAACAGGGGAGCTGTTTTTT
CDR3: CASSPQTLTGELFF

V: TRBV7-8
J: TRBJ2-5
D: TRBD2
size: -
DNA: TGTGCCAGCAGCCAGCTCCCGGCTGGCGGGAGGGACCAAGAGACCAAGTACTTC
CDR3: CASSQLPAGGRDQETKYF

V: TRBV7-2
J: TRBJ2-3
D: -
size: few
DNA: TGTGCCAGCAGCTTAGCGGGAGGACGTCCCTATTTT
CDR3: CASSLAGGRPYF

V: TRBV7-2
J: TRBJ2-5
D: -
size: -
DNA: TGTGCCAGCAGCTTAGTCGCACGGACAGAAACCCAAGAGACCCAGTACTTC
CDR3: CASSLVARTETQETQYF

V: TRBV5-1
J: TRBJ1-2
D: -
size: -
DNA: TGCGCCAGCAGCTTGCAGGACTCTAACTATGGCTACACCTTC
CDR3: CASSLQDSNYGYTF

V: TRBV15
J: TRBJ2-2
D: TRBD2
size: -
DNA: TGTGCCACCAGCAGAGATTCCCTAGCGGGAGGTCCCAGCGTGCTGTTTTTT
CDR3: CATSRDSLAGGPSVLFF

V: TRBV11-1
J: TRBJ1-5
D: -
size: -
DNA: TGTGCCAGCAGCTTAGCGCCAGGGTCCAATCAGCCCCAGCATTTT
CDR3: CASSLAPGSNQPQHF

V: TRBV7-2
J: TRBJ2-1
D: -
size: -
DNA: TGTGCCAGCAGCTTATTCCCACCCCTTGCGGTCTCCTACAATGAGCAGTTCTTC
CDR3: CASSLFPPLAVSYNEQFF

V: TRBV5-1
J: TRBJ2-2
D: -
size: -
DNA: TGCGCCAGCAGCCCCTGGACAGAGTCTTACACCGGGGAGCTGTTTTTT
CDR3: CASSPWTESYTGELFF

V: TRBV4-3
J: TRBJ1-1
D: TRBD1
size: -
DNA: TGCGCCAGCAGCCCGGGACAGTTGAACACTGAAGCTTTCTTT
CDR3: CASSPGQLNTEAFF

V: TRBV18
J: TRBJ2-7
D: TRBD1
size: -
DNA: TGTGCCAGCTCACTAACAGGGGGCGTTTACGAGCAGTACTTC
CDR3: CASSLTGGVYEQYF

V: TRBV9
J: TRBJ1-2
D: TRBD1
size: once
DNA: TGTGCCAGCAGCGTAGGTGGGACAGGGGTCGGCTACACCTTC
CDR3: CASSVGGTGVGYTF

V: TRBV29-1
J: TRBJ2-7
D: TRBD1
size: once
DNA: TGCAGCGTTGAAGGGGCCGGGACAGATACCTACGAGCAGTACTTC
CDR3: CSVEGAGTDTYEQYF

V: TRBV7-2
J: TRBJ2-1
D: TRBD2
size: -
DNA: TGTGCCAGCAGCTTAGGTCCTAGCGGGAGAGGCGATGAGCAGTTCTTC
CDR3: CASSLGPSGRGDEQFF

V: TRBV23-1
J: TRBJ2-4
D: TRBD1
size: -
DNA: TGCGCCAGCAGTCATCCCCGCCAGGACAGGGGGAGAAACATTCAGTACTTC
CDR3: CASSHPRQDRGRNIQYF

V: TRBV4-3
J: TRBJ2-5
D: TRBD1
size: -
DNA: TGCGCCAGCAGCCAAGATGGGACAGGGGGCAAAGAGACCCAGTACTTC
CDR3: CASSQDGTGGKETQYF

V: TRBV21-1
J: TRBJ2-7
D: -
size: -
DNA: TGTGCCAGCAGCAAAGAGCCGGACAGGCCCGTCTACGAGCAGTACTTC
CDR3: CASSKEPDRPVYEQYF

V: TRBV30
J: TRBJ2-7
D: -
size: -
DNA: TGTGCCTGGAGTGTACTTGGGGGGTTCCACGAGCAGTACTTC
CDR3: CAWSVLGGFHEQYF

V: TRBV27
J: TRBJ2-1
D: TRBD2
size: once
DNA: TGTGCCAGCAGTACTAGCGGTTCAAGCTCCTACAATGAGCAGTTCTTC
CDR3: CASSTSGSSSYNEQFF

V: TRBV6-5
J: TRBJ2-7
D: -
size: -
DNA: TGTGCCAGCAGTTACTCGGCAGGGTCCTCCTACGAGCAGTACTTC
CDR3: CASSYSAGSSYEQYF

V: TRBV10-3
J: TRBJ2-1
D: TRBD2
size: -
DNA: TGTGCCAGTGTTGGAAGCGGGAGTTCCTACAATGAGCAGTTCTTC
CDR3: CASVGSGSSYNEQFF

V: TRBV10-3
J: TRBJ2-7
D: -
size: -
DNA: TGTGCCATCAGTCCCCAGACAGTCCCCTCCGAGCAGTACTTC
CDR3: CAISPQTVPSEQYF

V: TRBV6-6
J: TRBJ2-7
D: TRBD1
size: -
DNA: TGTGCCAGCAGTTCCGGACAGGCTTCCTACGAGCAGTACTTC
CDR3: CASSSGQASYEQYF

V: TRBV7-9
J: TRBJ2-7
D: -
size: -
DNA: TGTGCCAGCAGCTCCGCGGGACCCTCCTACGAGCAGTACTTC
CDR3: CASSSAGPSYEQYF

V: TRBV2
J: TRBJ2-7
D: -
size: -
DNA: TGTGCCAGCAGTGACGAGGGTTACAGGGTCAGCTCCTACGAGCAGTACTTC
CDR3: CASSDEGYRVSSYEQYF